A single sample is the source of the 26 T cell receptor beta chains below, sequenced in a study of Ad26.COV2.S vaccination and SARS-CoV-2 variants. Repertoires were generated with immunoSEQ multiplex PCR, while TCRdb's copy carries only in-frame clones and drops some. The repertoire holds about 400,000 clones, with 88% as singletons. Stated treatment: 15 to 20 received Ad26.COV2.S at low or high dose, single or two shots; several received placebo; per-sample allocation not given. At day 63 after the first vaccine or placebo injection, samples were drawn. This material consisted of peripheral blood, taken in a trial of Ad26.COV2.S vaccine versus placebo. The source is a person aged 18-65 years who received the Ad26.COV2.S COVID-19 vaccine or a placebo.

V gene TRBV9 combines with J gene TRBJ2-3, with 10 bases lining up with TRBD2. The germline V gene encodes CDR1 SGDLS and CDR2 YYNGEE. The CDR3 spans 18 residues. J lost 4 bases, V lost 3 bases, and 14 bases had no gene match. The CDR3 loop reads CASSAPRQRGGLADTQYF. The CDR3 DNA is TGTGCCAGCAGCGCCCCACGGCAGCGGGGGGGCTTAGCAGATACGCAGTATTTT.

This chain joins TRBV2 and TRBJ1-5; TRBD1 is a possible D gene (6 bases). This CDR3 has 15 amino acids. The V gene's germline CDR1 is SNHLY and CDR2 FYNNEI. The ends were cut back, 2 bases at V and 1 base at J, with 9 bases in the middle. The CDR3 reads CASSEWQGSNQPQHF. The CDR3 bases are TGTGCCAGCAGTGAATGGCAGGGGAGCAATCAGCCCCAGCATTTT.

V usage is TRBV10-3 and J usage is TRBJ1-1, with TRBD1 matching 7 bases. With V trimmed by 2 bases and J by 1 base, 7 bases remained unmatched. The CDR3 is 16 amino acids. CDR1 is ENHRY, CDR2 SYGVKD, per germline. CDR3 nucleotides: TGTGCCATCAGTGAGGTCCCCGACAGGGCGAACACTGAAGCTTTCTTT. Its translation is CAISEVPDRANTEAFF.

This clone occurred once. This chain links TRBV3-1 (or the pseudogene TRBV3-2) with TRBJ2-2, with TRBD1 matching over 10 bases. Germline CDR1 is LGHDT and CDR2 is YNNKEL (reference sequence). The V and J ends lost 0 bases and 3 bases, in that order; junction bases with no gene match: 4. The CDR3 runs to 17 residues. CDR3 DNA: TGTGCCAGCAGCCAAGATTTTGGGACAGGGGACACCGGGGAGCTGTTTTTT. This encodes CASSQDFGTGDTGELFF.

The rearrangement links TRBV3-1 (or the pseudogene TRBV3-2) to TRBJ2-7; D not certain. Germline V CDR1 and CDR2: LGHDT, YNNKEL (reference sequence). The CDR3 has 15 amino acids. V lost 1 base and J lost 3, with 13 bases in between. The CDR3 loop is CASSQGALYIYEQYF. The CDR3 DNA follows: TGTGCCAGCAGCCAAGGGGCCTTGTACATCTACGAGCAGTACTTC.

Details on this clone: The same CDR3 also results from other DNA sequences found in this sample. The chain combines TRBV28 with TRBJ1-5, with D hard to call. Germline loops: CDR1 MDHEN, CDR2 SYDVKM. The CDR3 has 13 amino acids. The V gene lost 6 bases and the J gene lost 3 bases, with 9 bases spanning the gap. CDR3 region: CASSLRLNQPQHF. In DNA form, the CDR3 reads TGTGCCAGCAGCCTCCGACTCAATCAGCCCCAGCATTTT.

The rearrangement links TRBV18 to TRBJ1-5; possible D gene TRBD1, 5 bases. With 2 bases removed from V and 2 bases from J, the gap between germline ends came to 13 bases. This CDR3 contains 16 residues. The germline gives CDR1 KGHSH, CDR2 LQKENI. The CDR3 spells CASSPSRDPRNQPQHF. In nucleotides, the CDR3 is TGTGCCAGCTCACCAAGCCGGGACCCCCGCAATCAGCCCCAGCATTTT.

This clone was seen once. The chain couples TRBV4-2 to TRBJ2-3; 7 bases match TRBD1. This CDR3 is 15 amino acids long. V lost 3 bases to trimming and J lost 6 bases; unmatched junction nucleotides: 9. Per germline, CDR1 LGHNA and CDR2 YNFKEQ. The chain's CDR3 is CASSQVAGTVDTQYF. The DNA for the CDR3 is TGTGCCAGCAGCCAGGTCGCCGGGACAGTGGATACGCAGTATTTT.

V usage is TRBV3-1 (or the pseudogene TRBV3-2) and J usage is TRBJ2-2, with TRBD1 matching over 9 bases. The CDR3 is 17 residues long. In germline, CDR1 is LGHDT, CDR2 YNNKEL (reference sequence). V trimming: 4 bases; J trimming: 0 bases; junction bases outside the gene matches: 6. For the CDR3, the DNA is TGTGCCAGCAGCCGCGGGGGACAGGGAACGAACACCGGGGAGCTGTTTTTT. Amino acids: CASSRGGQGTNTGELFF.

This chain uses TRBV30 with TRBJ1-6, with 7 bases fitting TRBD1. The length of the CDR3 is 15 residues. Germline CDR1 GTSNPN, CDR2 SVGIG (reference sequence). Germline trimming cut 0 bases from V and 7 bases from J; bases unmatched to any gene: 6. As DNA, the CDR3 is TGTGCCTGGAGTGTTTTCAGGGGGTCGAATTCACCCCTCCACTTT. Translation: CAWSVFRGSNSPLHF.

On this clone itself: The junction does not match germline at one end; this may be a read error. V usage is TRBV6-5 and J usage is TRBJ2-4; 9 bases line up with TRBD2. Per germline, CDR1 MNHEY and CDR2 SVGAGI. The CDR3 loop spans 14 amino acids. The CDR3 DNA follows: TGTGCCAGCACCAGGACAGGAACGACTAGCGGAAGTACTTTC. Translation: CASTRTGTTSGSTF.

The chain combines TRBV5-1 with TRBJ2-3; the match to TRBD1 covers 8 bases. Germline CDR1 is SGHRS and CDR2 is YFSETQ. There are 14 residues in the CDR3. V trimming: 5 bases; J trimming: 8 bases; junction bases outside the gene matches: 10. Written as DNA, the CDR3 is TGCGCCAGCAGGTTACTTCAGGGGGCGTCTACGCAGTATTTT. It is translated as CASRLLQGASTQYF.

The genes are TRBV11-2 and TRBJ1-6; TRBD1 matches at 8 bases. The CDR3 has 18 residues. From germline, CDR1 is SGHAT and CDR2 FQNNGV. V shed 0 bases, J shed 9 bases, and the junction held 13 bases outside the gene matches. CDR3 protein: CASSLDPGRGQMGSPLHF. The CDR3 DNA sequence: TGTGCCAGCAGCTTAGATCCAGGCAGGGGGCAGATGGGTTCACCCCTCCACTTT.

The rearrangement links TRBV4-1 to TRBJ2-1, with 16 bases aligning to TRBD2. Germline V gene data show CDR1 as MGHRA and CDR2 as YSYEKL. This CDR3 has 17 residues. Trimming took 0 bases from V and 9 from J; bases not matched to a gene: 5. The CDR3, as DNA: TGCGCCAGCAGCCAAGATCAGGGACTAGCGGGGGGGCGTGAGCAGTTCTTC. Its translation is CASSQDQGLAGGREQFF.

The V gene is TRBV3-1 (or the pseudogene TRBV3-2), the J gene TRBJ2-5; the D gene could be TRBD1 or TRBD2 (5 bases each). The CDR3 length is 16 residues. Germline V lookup: CDR1 LGHDT, CDR2 YNNKEL (reference sequence). V gave up 2 bases and J gave up 2 bases, with 15 bases separating them. The CDR3 DNA sequence: TGTGCCAGCAGCCAACCTAGTGGGACGGAGCAAGAGACCCAGTACTTC. It translates to CASSQPSGTEQETQYF.

This clone was seen a single time. The rearrangement joins TRBV6-5 to TRBJ2-5, with 9 bases identical to TRBD1. Germline lookup yields CDR1 MNHEY and CDR2 SVGAGI. This CDR3 spans 13 amino acids. J was trimmed by 4 bases and V by 7 bases; bases with no gene match: 4. The CDR3 is CASMMDRGETQYF. The CDR3, as DNA: TGTGCCAGCATGATGGACAGGGGAGAGACCCAGTACTTC.

The chain employs TRBV3-1 (or the pseudogene TRBV3-2) and TRBJ2-3; TRBD2 matches 10 bases. This CDR3 is built from 17 residues. Unmatched junction bases numbered 6, after V lost 0 bases and J lost 3 bases. Germline V gene data show CDR1 as LGHDT and CDR2 as YNNKEL (reference sequence). This CDR3 reads CASSQDLLAGVTDTQYF. The CDR3 DNA is TGTGCCAGCAGCCAAGATCTGCTAGCGGGGGTGACAGATACGCAGTATTTT.

This clone was seen a single time. The genes are TRBV6-5 and TRBJ1-1, with unresolved D. CDR3 length: 12 amino acids. V dropped 5 bases and J dropped 8 bases, with 12 bases sitting between them. Germline-derived CDR1 and CDR2 are MNHEY and SVGAGI. The CDR3 spells CASSHPGLEAFF. CDR3 nucleotide sequence: TGTGCCAGCAGTCATCCGGGCCTCGAAGCTTTCTTT.

This clone was detected once. CDR3 in amino acids: CASSASGGEPYEQYF. DNA of the CDR3: TGTGCCAGCAGTGCTAGCGGGGGGGAACCGTACGAGCAGTACTTC. This sequence joins TRBV2 and TRBJ2-7, with 12 bases aligning to TRBD2. Germline trimming cut 4 bases from V and 4 bases from J; bases unmatched to any gene: 5. Germline CDR1 reads SNHLY; CDR2 reads FYNNEI. The CDR3 has 15 amino acids.

This clone has more than one count but fewer than ten. The chain is built from TRBV11-2 and TRBJ1-3; D gene ambiguous. V was trimmed by 3 bases and J by 2 bases, leaving 5 bases between them. Per germline, CDR1 SGHAT and CDR2 FQNNGV. This CDR3 region has 13 residues. CDR3 protein: CASSFRAGNTIYF. Written as DNA, the CDR3 is TGTGCCAGCAGCTTCCGAGCTGGAAACACCATATATTTT.

This chain links TRBV3-1 (or the pseudogene TRBV3-2) with TRBJ1-4; D is perhaps TRBD1 (6 bases). The CDR3 runs 19 residues. The V gene lost 0 bases and the J gene lost 3 bases, with 20 bases spanning the gap. Germline V gene lookup returns CDR1 LGHDT and CDR2 YNNKEL (reference sequence). The CDR3 coding sequence is TGTGCCAGCAGCCAAGATTATTCGCAACAGGGTAGGCCTAATGAAAAACTGTTTTTT. Translated, it gives CASSQDYSQQGRPNEKLFF.

This rearrangement joins TRBV2 to TRBJ1-2; D is unresolved. V was pared by 3 bases and J by 4 bases, with 3 bases between. CDR1 SNHLY and CDR2 FYNNEI come from the germline V gene. This CDR3 region has 11 residues. CDR3 amino acids: CASSESYGYTF. Here the CDR3 DNA reads TGTGCCAGCAGTGAGAGCTATGGCTACACCTTC.

This chain's CDR3 is CSVAKQGGSTDTQYF. In DNA form, the CDR3 reads TGCAGCGTTGCGAAACAGGGTGGGAGCACAGATACGCAGTATTTT. The chain joins TRBV29-1 to TRBJ2-3, with D maybe TRBD1 (6 bases). Germline V gene data show CDR1 as SQVTM and CDR2 as ANQGSEA. Trimming pared 4 bases from V and 0 bases from J, leaving 14 bases between. The CDR3 runs 15 residues.

The rearrangement joins TRBV11-2 to TRBJ2-4; D may correspond to TRBD1 or TRBD2 (5 bases each). Germline CDR1 SGHAT, CDR2 FQNNGV. CDR3 length: 15 amino acids. V was clipped by 5 bases and J by 3 bases, with 14 bases between them. The CDR3 loop is CASSHIAGGKNIQYF. The CDR3 coding sequence is TGTGCCAGCAGCCATATAGCTGGGGGCAAAAACATTCAGTACTTC.

The chain carries TRBV7-2 and TRBJ2-3; unclear D gene. The V gene's germline CDR1 is SGHTA and CDR2 FQGNSA. This CDR3 is 16 amino acids long. Trimming left V 5 bases short and J 1 base short, with 16 bases between. The CDR3 region has the DNA TGTGCCAGCAGCCTATTACCGACCCTAGGCACAGATACGCAGTATTTT. It codes for CASSLLPTLGTDTQYF. Based on the CDR3 plus reference TRBV7-2 and TRBJ2-3, the full variable domain is GAGVSQSPSNKVTEKGKDVELRCDPISGHTALYWYRQSLGQGLEFLIYFQGNSAPDKSGLPSDRFSAERTGGSVSTLTIQRTQQEDSAVYLCASSLLPTLGTDTQYFGPGTRLTVL.

This clone was recorded once. The chain uses TRBV5-1 and TRBJ1-6; TRBD1 aligns across 8 bases. The V segment lost 4 bases and the J segment 16 bases; nucleotides outside the gene matches: 13. Germline V gives CDR1 SGHRS, CDR2 YFSETQ. The CDR3 length is 14 residues. CDR3 amino acids: CASSTQGGVSLLHF. The CDR3, as DNA: TGCGCCAGCAGCACACAGGGGGGTGTAAGCCTGCTCCACTTT.